This paragraph covers one TCR beta chain sequence. Its antigen has not been determined. The input lacks base qualities; no much larger clone sits a single base away. Donors were healthy HIV-negative adults with no recently reported acute infections or vaccinations. Every donor was a Caucasian adult living in Nashville, Tennessee, USA. CD4+ T cells were enriched by magnetic negative selection, after which naive cells were positively selected on CD45RA and the negative fraction was taken as the memory subset. Blood was obtained by leukapheresis, after which PBMCs were separated by Ficoll-Histopaque density gradient centrifugation and cryopreserved in liquid nitrogen vapor phase. Analytical flow cytometry was used to check the purity and quantity of each magnetically sorted T cell population. Each sorted fraction had its genomic DNA isolated and then quantified by UV absorbance on a Nanodrop 2000c. V and J lose 0 bases and 0 bases, and a span of 6 bases separates them. The CDR3 sequence holds 16 residues, the cysteine and phenylalanine included. The read is trimmed to its CDR3 DNA, 48 bases read in frame from base 1. As encoded in the germline V gene (reference sequence), CDR1 is MNHEY while CDR2 is SMNVEV.

These data belong to a study of shared clonotypes between healthy human individuals (dated by TCRdb to the early 2020s). Looking at the study overall: Two women and a few men aged 18 to 49 years were included in the cohort. For each donor, CD4 naive and CD4 memory were each run on three plates, CD8 naive on two plates, and CD8 memory on one plate. To estimate repertoire size and how much clonotype sharing occurs between individuals, the study deeply sequenced the blood TCR repertoires of roughly 5 healthy adults. Different laboratories and diverse techniques were used to prepare libraries and sequence TCR repertoires, to increase sequencing depth and limit assay-specific biases. Between about 0.94 and 10 billion PBMCs per donor were obtained by leukapheresis. Results and caveats for the whole study, not just this receptor: The small number of donors limited the genetic and exposure-history diversity represented. Pairwise subsampling indicated that sequencing depth was expected to affect the degree of clonotype sharing among donors. Sampling was restricted to blood, and TCR repertoires in tissues likely differ from the TCR repertoires found in blood. Even with the large sequencing depth, rarefaction of the sorted-subset datasets indicated that sequencing was incomplete. Approximately 4.8% of naive CD4, 3.5% of naive CD8, around 2.3% of memory CD4, and over 0.35% of memory CD8 clonotypes were shared across several donors. Estimated clonotype richness was generally larger for naive than for memory subsets. Compared with non-shared clonotypes, the clonotypes found in all four sorted-subset donors had higher generation probabilities.

Using the deep immunoSEQ assay, multiplex PCR amplified TCR CDR3 regions from genomic DNA. Extracted genomic DNA from each cell subset was spread evenly across all wells of several immunoSEQ 96-well plates, with each plate serving as a replicate. Each replicate PCR for sorted subsets received about 180 ng genomic DNA, equal to about 30,000 T cell genomes. The purified libraries were quantified using a Qubit 3.0 fluorometer, sized with a Bioanalyzer 2100, and then quantified again using the KAPA Library Quantification kit. Every immunoSEQ 96-well plate was sequenced on a separate single-read 150-cycle Illumina NextSeq 550 flow cell. The authors processed their data as follows. The immunoSEQ output contained only junctional sequences without quality scores, so filtering could not match that applied to full-length reads. Sequences were annotated with PyIR, a Python wrapper for IgBLAST v1.9, using IMGT germline references to assign V/J genes and CDR3. Reads with weak V/J assignments (E-value above 1e-6), missing CDR3, stop codons, out-of-frame junctions, or ambiguous translated residues were removed. V3J clonotypes were defined as sequences sharing the same inferred V gene, J gene, and CDR3 amino acid sequence. Percentage overlap between repertoires was calculated by dividing the number of shared unique clonotypes by the size of the smaller repertoire. Three approaches were used to assess repertoire richness: RTK rarefaction, the Chao1 estimator, and Recon v2.1 estimates of unobserved clonotypes. Generation probabilities were computed with OLGA for all TCRbeta clonotypes obtained by the gDNA method from a few donors. Sourced from immuneACCESS, this table was stored by TCRdb with only in-frame sequences that have V and J called. A share of the clones is absent; for the studies checked, an unresolved V gene accounts for under half, and the remainder has no known explanation. From that table come the V and J calls and clone size; the DNA was used to work out D and trimming. In all, the sample holds millions of clones, and about 95% of those were seen once. Of the sample, under 0.15% is held by the ten largest clones.

The sequence is built from TRBV27 and TRBJ1-6, with the D segment identity uncertain. Sequenced sample: naive CD4+ T cells sorted from blood. Interpreted using the paper, the cell subset or site label stands for: CD45RA+ positively selected. The clonotype comes from a man aged 18 to 35 in good health. The bases are TGTGCCAGCAGTTTATCCCCGGGCTCCTATAATTCACCCCTCCACTTT. The resulting protein is CASSLSPGSYNSPLHF.